This T cell receptor (beta chain) was identified in a study of molecular identifiers for immune sequencing clone quantification. In the study overall: In the replicates, RNA derived from about 20,000 or 100,000 naive CD8 cells was divided into five parts, and four were sequenced.

Germline V gene lookup returns CDR1 LGHNA and CDR2 YSLEER. This CDR3 has 16 residues. After removal of 0 bases from V and 2 bases from J, the junction contained 7 bases not matched to a gene. The use of previously described methods and listed TCR primers produced the bulk TCR libraries. TCRdb reprocessed the PCR reads with MiXCR, giving one entry per CDR3 protein. In the table there are around 470,000 distinct CDR3 sequences, around 21% of which are singletons. Sequencing libraries of naive CD8 cells derived from roughly 20,000 to 1,000,000 sorted cells with 10%, 30% or 50% RNA. Study-level findings and limits: Spiked Jurkat TCR RNA from one cell was reportedly detectable among some 930,000 naive cells.

In this sample, this clonotype turned up a few times. Its antigen remains unidentified. This sequence joins TRBV4-3 and TRBJ2-7, with 7 bases lining up with TRBD2. The sample comprised naive CD8+ T cells from blood, with Jurkat cell RNA spiked in. The subset here: FACS-sorted CD8+CD4-CCR7+CD45RA+ naive T cells. This receptor was obtained from a human donor in good health. Some libraries in this study had Jurkat cell RNA spiked in. The DNA for the CDR3 is TGCGCCAGCAGCCAAGATACGGGAGGTTCCGCCTACGAGCAGTACTTC. Translated: CASSQDTGGSAYEQYF.